A single sample gave rise to the 24 T cell receptor beta chains below, sequenced in a study of cytomegalovirus exposure and HLA in healthy donors. With 60 Vbeta and 13 Jbeta primers, the PCR was carried out. Profiling relied on immunoSEQ multiplex PCR, and the TCRdb table lists in-frame clones only, not all of them. The sample yields more than 100,000 clones, 75% to 85% seen once. Sample: PBMCs. The source is a woman aged 45-65 years in good health and CMV-seropositive.

The rearrangement links TRBV4-1 to TRBJ2-3; TRBD2 agrees at 8 bases. This CDR3 is built from 15 residues. Germline CDR1 reads MGHRA; CDR2 reads YSYEKL. V lost 4 bases to trimming and J lost 3 bases; unmatched junction nucleotides: 6. This CDR3 reads CASSLREGGTDTQYF. CDR3 coding DNA: TGCGCCAGCAGCCTCCGGGAGGGAGGGACAGATACGCAGTATTTT.

The genes are TRBV30 and TRBJ1-2; D possibly corresponds to TRBD1 (6 bases). Germline-derived CDR1 and CDR2 are GTSNPN and SVGIG (reference sequence). The CDR3 covers 12 residues. V was clipped by 1 base and J by 8 bases, with 11 bases between them. DNA of the CDR3: TGTGCCTGGAGTGGGACAGTTGGGGGCTACACCTTC. This sequence encodes CAWSGTVGGYTF. Drawing the rest from reference TRBV30 and TRBJ1-2, the complete variable domain is SQTIHQWPATLVQPVGSPLSLECTVEGTSNPNLYWYRQAAGRGLQLLFYSVGIGQISSEVPQNLSASRPQDRQFILSSKKLLLSDSGFYLCAWSGTVGGYTFGSGTRLTVV.

The chain has TRBV5-1 and TRBJ2-7; D remains unclear. In germline, CDR1 is SGHRS, CDR2 YFSETQ. The CDR3 length is 15 residues. Trimming cost V 1 base and J 0 bases, with 11 bases left between them. CDR3 loop: CASSLFGGSSYEQYF. The CDR3 DNA sequence: TGCGCCAGCAGCTTGTTTGGCGGCAGCTCCTACGAGCAGTACTTC.

The chain uses TRBV29-1 and TRBJ1-1; tentatively, D is TRBD1 (6 bases). This CDR3 region has 15 residues. Trimming left V 1 base short and J 4 bases short, with 16 bases between. Germline values: CDR1 SQVTM, CDR2 ANQGSEA. DNA of the CDR3: TGCAGCGTTGAAGTGAGATTAGGACAGAGCACTGAAGCTTTCTTT. Its protein product is CSVEVRLGQSTEAFF.

The chain combines TRBV29-1 with TRBJ1-1, with D perhaps TRBD1 (5 bases). Trimming left V 8 bases short and J 2 bases short, with 12 bases between. The CDR3 contains 12 residues. Germline-derived CDR1 and CDR2 are SQVTM and ANQGSEA. The CDR3 sequence: CSPSGRNTEAFF. In DNA, the CDR3 is TGCAGCCCCTCAGGGCGCAACACTGAAGCTTTCTTT.

The V gene is TRBV4-2, the J gene TRBJ1-1; a weak D match, TRBD1 (6 bases). CDR3 length: 16 residues. V lost 0 bases to trimming and J lost 0 bases, with 11 bases between them. Per germline, CDR1 LGHNA and CDR2 YNFKEQ. This CDR3 is CASSQDLHRVNTEAFF. The DNA of the CDR3 is TGTGCCAGCAGCCAAGATCTCCACAGGGTGAACACTGAAGCTTTCTTT.

The chain employs TRBV6-1 and TRBJ2-7; TRBD1 aligns across 9 bases. Germline-derived CDR1 and CDR2 are MNHNS and SASEGT. With 6 bases clipped from V and 6 bases from J, the junction kept 12 bases outside the gene matches. CDR3 length equals 15 residues. The CDR3 nucleotides are TGTGCCAGCAGCGCTTCCGGGACAGGGATGGGCGAGCAGTACTTC. It translates to CASSASGTGMGEQYF.

The chain recombines TRBV27 with TRBJ1-5; possibly TRBD1 for D (5 bases). Germline V CDR1 and CDR2: MNHEY, SMNVEV (reference sequence). This CDR3 is built from 15 residues. Trimming removed 2 bases at V and 5 bases at J, with 13 bases between. CDR3 DNA sequence: TGTGCCAGCAGTTTAGAAGGGGCAATCGATCAGCCCCAGCATTTT. This codes for CASSLEGAIDQPQHF.

This clone was detected once. The V and J genes are TRBV7-6 and TRBJ2-3; unclear D gene. Germline-derived CDR1 and CDR2 are SGHVS and FNYEAQ. V lost 5 bases to trimming and J lost 2 bases, with 14 bases between them. The CDR3 contains 15 residues. This CDR3 is CASSAYGQTTDTQYF. The CDR3 bases are TGTGCCAGCAGCGCCTATGGGCAGACCACAGATACGCAGTATTTT.

The chain's CDR3 is CASSRDRSGELFF. In nucleotides, the CDR3 is TGCGCCAGCAGCCGAGACAGGTCGGGGGAGCTGTTTTTT. V and J are TRBV4-3 and TRBJ2-2; D perhaps matches TRBD1 (6 bases). The ends were cut back, 4 bases at V and 8 bases at J, with 11 bases in the middle. The CDR3 is made up of 13 amino acids. The V gene's germline CDR1 is LGHNA and CDR2 YSLEER.

Regarding this clone: One junction end does not reproduce the germline sequence, and a read error may be involved. The chain couples TRBV7-7 to TRBJ2-1; 9 bases are a match to TRBD2. The CDR3 runs 12 residues. Germline values: CDR1 SSHAT, CDR2 FNYEAQ (reference sequence). CDR3 nucleotides: TGTGCTAGCAGCTCGACTAGCGGCGAGCAGTTCTTC. Translated: CASSSTSGEQFF.

The CDR3 spells CASSSETGVTEAFF. CDR3 DNA: TGTGCCAGCAGCTCGGAGACAGGGGTTACTGAAGCTTTCTTT. This chain links TRBV7-9 with TRBJ1-1; 8 nucleotides line up with TRBD1. The CDR3 runs to 14 residues. Germline assignment: CDR1 SEHNR and CDR2 FQNEAQ (reference sequence). V was pared by 4 bases and J by 5 bases, with 6 bases of the junction left unmatched.

The chain has TRBV28 and TRBJ2-6; D gene uncertain. Per germline, CDR1 MDHEN and CDR2 SYDVKM. With 5 bases removed from V and 2 bases from J, the gap between germline ends came to 7 bases. The CDR3 loop spans 14 amino acids. This CDR3 is CASSLLTGANVLTF. CDR3 nucleotides: TGTGCCAGCAGTCTACTTACTGGGGCCAACGTCCTGACTTTC. The full variable domain, its missing parts supplied by reference TRBV28 and TRBJ2-6, is DVKVTQSSRYLVKRTGEKVFLECVQDMDHENMFWYRQDPGLGLRLIYFSYDVKMKEKGDIPEGYSVSREKKERFSLILESASTNQTSMYLCASSLLTGANVLTFGAGSRLTVL.

Regarding this clone: Other DNA sequences of this sample code for an identical CDR3. The gene calls are TRBV5-1 and TRBJ1-1; tentative D call: TRBD1 (5 bases). Looked up from germline, CDR1 is SGHRS and CDR2 is YFSETQ. Trimming left V 3 bases short and J 1 base short, with 10 bases between. The CDR3 consists of 14 residues. In nucleotides, the CDR3 is TGCGCCAGCAGCTCCGGGGGGTCGAACACTGAAGCTTTCTTT. Translation: CASSSGGSNTEAFF.

The chain combines TRBV28 with TRBJ1-2; D not certain. This CDR3 spans 12 amino acids. CDR1 is MDHEN, CDR2 SYDVKM, per germline. V dropped 4 bases and J dropped 7 bases, with 10 bases sitting between them. The CDR3 sequence: CASSSLVRGYTF. CDR3 DNA: TGTGCCAGCAGTTCGCTGGTGCGTGGCTACACCTTC.

V gene TRBV7-8 combines with J gene TRBJ2-7, with D perhaps TRBD1 (7 bases). CDR1 is SGHVS, CDR2 FQNEAQ, per germline. Trimming cost V 1 base and J 0 bases, with 13 bases left between them. CDR3 length: 16 residues. CDR3 residues: CASSLGFRGDSYEQYF. The CDR3, as DNA: TGTGCCAGCAGCTTAGGGTTCAGGGGGGACTCCTACGAGCAGTACTTC.

This sequence joins TRBV11-1 and TRBJ2-4, with D possibly being TRBD1 (6 bases). Per the germline V gene, CDR1 is SGHAT and CDR2 is FQDESV (reference sequence). This CDR3 region has 14 residues. V was pared by 3 bases and J by 6 bases, with 12 bases between. The CDR3 nucleotides are TGTGCCAGCAGCTTGGACAGTCCCACAAACATTCAGTACTTC. Translated, it gives CASSLDSPTNIQYF.

The chain links TRBV5-8 to TRBJ1-2, with D hard to call. Germline loops: CDR1 SGHTS, CDR2 YDEGEE. Trimming pared 0 bases from V and 2 bases from J, leaving 8 bases between. CDR3 size: 14 residues. CDR3 DNA sequence: TGTGCCAGCAGCTTGGAAAGCGACAACTATGGCTACACCTTC. This gives the protein CASSLESDNYGYTF.

This chain links TRBV6-1 with TRBJ2-7; D is undetermined. This CDR3 region has 14 residues. CDR1 and CDR2 from the germline V gene are MNHNS and SASEGT. With 0 bases removed from V and 4 bases from J, the gap between germline ends came to 10 bases. The chain's CDR3 is CASSEAYISYEQYF. The CDR3 nucleotides are TGTGCCAGCAGTGAAGCGTACATTTCTTACGAGCAGTACTTC.

This chain connects TRBV30 to TRBJ1-1; 9 bases match TRBD1. The V and J ends lost 4 bases and 4 bases, in that order; junction bases with no gene match: 10. Germline V gives CDR1 GTSNPN, CDR2 SVGIG (reference sequence). The CDR3 is made up of 15 amino acids. DNA for the CDR3: TGTGCCTGGATAGCTGGACAGGGGATTATCACTGAAGCTTTCTTT. Residues: CAWIAGQGIITEAFF.

This clone showed up just once. The chain recombines TRBV18 with TRBJ1-1; 7 bases align to TRBD1. Trimming removed 6 bases from V and 2 bases from J; junction bases left unmatched: 6. The V gene's germline CDR1 is KGHSH and CDR2 LQKENI. The CDR3 sequence is 14 residues long. This CDR3 reads CASSRQGVNTEAFF. The CDR3 nucleotides read TGTGCCAGCTCTCGACAGGGAGTAAACACTGAAGCTTTCTTT.

The chain is built from TRBV6-1 and TRBJ1-5; possible D gene TRBD1, 5 bases. Trimming removed 0 bases from V and 7 bases from J, with 13 bases in between. CDR1 is MNHNS, CDR2 SASEGT, per germline. This CDR3 is 15 amino acids long. The CDR3 loop reads CASSEAAGTEQPQHF. The CDR3 DNA sequence: TGTGCCAGCAGTGAAGCGGCGGGGACCGAGCAGCCCCAGCATTTT.

V and J are TRBV29-1 and TRBJ2-1; possible D gene TRBD2, 5 bases. Germline loops: CDR1 SQVTM, CDR2 ANQGSEA. The CDR3 sequence is 10 residues long. Trimming pared 4 bases from V and 15 bases from J, leaving 13 bases between. The CDR3 region is CSVAEGERFF. CDR3 in DNA: TGCAGCGTTGCCGAGGGTGAACGGTTCTTC.

The chain combines TRBV6-1 with TRBJ2-7; 9 bases agree with TRBD1. The CDR3 runs to 14 residues. Losses at the gene ends were 5 bases for V and 4 bases for J; bases not matched to a gene: 6. CDR1 is MNHNS and CDR2 is SASEGT in the germline V gene. The CDR3 protein is CASSRDRDVYEQYF. As DNA, the CDR3 is TGTGCCAGCAGTAGGGACAGGGATGTTTACGAGCAGTACTTC.